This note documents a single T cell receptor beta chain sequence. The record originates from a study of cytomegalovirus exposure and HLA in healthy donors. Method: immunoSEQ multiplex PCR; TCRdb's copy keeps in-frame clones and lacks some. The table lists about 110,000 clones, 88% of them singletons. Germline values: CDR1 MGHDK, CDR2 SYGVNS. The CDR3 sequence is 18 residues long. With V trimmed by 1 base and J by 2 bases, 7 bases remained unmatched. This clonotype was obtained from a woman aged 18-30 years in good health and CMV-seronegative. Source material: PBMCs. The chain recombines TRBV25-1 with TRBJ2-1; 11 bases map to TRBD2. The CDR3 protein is CASSEWASGRRTYNEQFF. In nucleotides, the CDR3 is TGTGCCAGCAGTGAATGGGCTAGCGGGAGGCGCACCTACAATGAGCAGTTCTTC.